This entry concerns a single TCR beta chain. Unique molecular identifiers were incorporated into the prepared TCRbeta library. In TCRdb, the PCR reads were re-called with MiXCR into one record per CDR3 protein. The table records about 400,000 distinct CDR3 sequences, approximately 20% of them present only once. The CDR3 loop spans 12 amino acids. The germline V gene has CDR1 SEHNR and CDR2 FQNEAQ (reference sequence). V was pared by 9 bases and J by 1 base, with 7 bases between. The sample is drawn from a study of T-cell reconstitution after alpha-beta-depleted transplantation in children. The gene calls are TRBV7-9 and TRBJ1-5; D ambiguous. The TCR was taken from a human donor who donated a stem cell graft to a child with acute myeloid leukemia. The sample was PBMCs from the stem cell graft donor, taken from the stem cell graft. The CDR3 nucleotides read TGTGCCAGTCAGTCGAGCAATCAGCCCCAGCATTTT. Translated, it gives CASQSSNQPQHF.